The clone carrying this T cell receptor beta chain was seen a few times. The antigen remains undetermined. These data come from a study of cytomegalovirus exposure and HLA in healthy donors. The study, taken as a whole, reports: Sequencing likely produced, as an artifact, a cluster of highly shared sequence variants. The study dropped some indistinguishable V segments, TRBV6-2 and TRBV6-3 among them. In a later analysis, a missense DCLRE1C variant was linked to TCR beta V- and J-gene trimming.

Nominally healthy donors were sampled, though unrecorded immune exposures were likely. V was cut by 7 bases and J by 5 bases, with 20 bases left in between. CDR3 length equals 15 residues. CDR1 is MDHEN and CDR2 is SYDVKM in the germline V gene. PCR primers comprised 60 Vbeta and 13 Jbeta primers. The method was immunoSEQ multiplex PCR; TCRdb's version includes in-frame clones alone and lacks a portion of them. The table lists roughly 66,000 clones, 70% to 80% of them singletons. This clonotype was sampled from a man aged 50-59 years in good health and CMV-seronegative. The material sequenced was PBMCs. The rearrangement links TRBV28 to TRBJ1-1; a weak D match, TRBD1 (6 bases). CDR3 DNA sequence: TGTGCCAGCACCGAATTCAGGGGTGGTCGTACTGAAGCTTTCTTT. Translation gives CASTEFRGGRTEAFF.